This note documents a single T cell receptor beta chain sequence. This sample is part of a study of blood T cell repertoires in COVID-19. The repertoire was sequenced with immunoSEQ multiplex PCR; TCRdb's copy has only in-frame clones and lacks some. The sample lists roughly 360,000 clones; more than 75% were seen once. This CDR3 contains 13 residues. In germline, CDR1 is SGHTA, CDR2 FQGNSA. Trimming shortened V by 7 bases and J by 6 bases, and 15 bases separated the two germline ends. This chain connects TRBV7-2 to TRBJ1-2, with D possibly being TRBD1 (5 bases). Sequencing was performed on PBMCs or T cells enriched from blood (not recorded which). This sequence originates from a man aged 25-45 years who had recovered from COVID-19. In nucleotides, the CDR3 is TGTGCCAGCACCCGGGCAGGGTCAAATGGCTACACCTTC. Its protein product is CASTRAGSNGYTF.